This T cell receptor beta chain was recorded in a study of blood T cells in healthy people across ages. A J-beta primer mix and a sample-barcoded 5' primer were used in a second PCR of about 7 to 12 cycles. A single record per CDR3 protein comes from TCRdb applying MiXCR to the 5' RACE reads. The repertoire consists of about 400,000 distinct CDR3 sequences, with about 49% occurring once and the leading ten covering under 65%. This clonotype appeared a few times. Ranging in age from about 6 to 95, the donors were healthy Caucasian individuals from Russia. Extraction of total RNA produced a minimum of 5 micrograms from each sample. Germline CDR1 and CDR2: DFQATT and SNEGSKA (reference sequence). V lost 3 bases to trimming and J lost 7 bases, with 19 bases between them. There are 14 residues in the CDR3.

The material sequenced was blood. The sequence derives from a man aged 55 to 69 in good health. The chain uses TRBV20-1 and TRBJ2-7; possible D gene TRBD1, 5 bases. Written as DNA, the CDR3 is TGCAGTGCTAGTTACAGGTCCGATCGAAGGGAGCAGTACTTC. As protein: CSASYRSDRREQYF.